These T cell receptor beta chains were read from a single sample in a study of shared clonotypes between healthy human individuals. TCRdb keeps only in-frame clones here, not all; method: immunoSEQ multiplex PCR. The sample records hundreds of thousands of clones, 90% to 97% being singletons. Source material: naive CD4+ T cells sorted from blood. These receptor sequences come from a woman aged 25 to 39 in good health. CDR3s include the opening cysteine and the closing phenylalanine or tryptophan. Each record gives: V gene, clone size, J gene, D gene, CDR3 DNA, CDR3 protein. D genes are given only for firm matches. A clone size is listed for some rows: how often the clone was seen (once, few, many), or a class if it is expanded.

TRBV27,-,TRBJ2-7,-,TGTGCCAGCAGTGACCGGGCTCACTACGAGCAGTACTTC,CASSDRAHYEQYF
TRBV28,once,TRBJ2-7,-,TGTGCCAGCAGTTTGCCAGTCTCCTACGAGCAGTACTTC,CASSLPVSYEQYF
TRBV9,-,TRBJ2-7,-,TGTGCCAGCAGCTCCGACCCAACAAGCGACGAGCAGTACTTC,CASSSDPTSDEQYF
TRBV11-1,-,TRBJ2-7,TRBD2,TGTGCCAGCAGGACTAATAGCGGGACGGCGTACCGGGAGCAGTACTTC,CASRTNSGTAYREQYF
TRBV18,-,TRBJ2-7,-,TGTGCCAGCTCACCACCGAGAGGAGCCAGAGACCACTTCTACGAGCAGTACTTC,CASSPPRGARDHFYEQYF
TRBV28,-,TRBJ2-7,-,TGTGCCAGCAGCCTCGACGGACCCTCCTACGAGCAGTACTTC,CASSLDGPSYEQYF
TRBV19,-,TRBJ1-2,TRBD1,TGTGCCAGTAGTAAGGACAGGGGTACGGACTATGGCTACACCTTC,CASSKDRGTDYGYTF
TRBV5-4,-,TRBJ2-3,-,TGTGCCAGCAGCTCCGCAACGGGCCGCACAGATACGCAGTATTTT,CASSSATGRTDTQYF
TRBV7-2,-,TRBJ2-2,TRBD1,TGTGCCAGCAGCTTAGTGACAGGGACCGGGGAGCTGTTTTTT,CASSLVTGTGELFF
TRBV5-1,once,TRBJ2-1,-,TGCGCCAGCAGCTTGGGGGTCTTACAGTCGTTCAATGAGCAGTTCTTC,CASSLGVLQSFNEQFF
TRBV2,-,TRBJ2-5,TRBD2,TGTGCCAGCAGTGCCGGACAGCGGGGGGGAGAGACCCAGTACTTC,CASSAGQRGGETQYF
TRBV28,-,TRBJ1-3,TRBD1,TGTGCCAGCAGTGAGACAGGGGCTGGAAACACCATATATTTT,CASSETGAGNTIYF
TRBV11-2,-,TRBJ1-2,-,TGTGCCAGCAGCAAAACGACATCCCTCGGTGGCTACACCTTC,CASSKTTSLGGYTF
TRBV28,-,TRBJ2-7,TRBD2,TGTGCCAGCAGGAACCCGGGACTAGACCCCGAGCAGTACTTC,CASRNPGLDPEQYF
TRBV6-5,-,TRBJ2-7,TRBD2,TGTGCCAGCAGTTTCACCGGGACTAGCGAGCAGTACTTC,CASSFTGTSEQYF
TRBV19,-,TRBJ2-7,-,TGTGCCAGTAGTATAGCGAGACTGAACTACGAGCAGTACTTC,CASSIARLNYEQYF
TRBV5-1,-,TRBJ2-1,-,TGCGCCAGCAGCGAGCAAGGGGGGAGCTCCTACAATGAGCAGTTCTTC,CASSEQGGSSYNEQFF
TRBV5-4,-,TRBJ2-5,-,TGTGCCAGCAGTTGGACGGTCCAAGAGACCCAGTACTTC,CASSWTVQETQYF
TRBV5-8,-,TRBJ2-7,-,TGTGCCAGCAGCTTGCCAGGAATGCACCACGAGCAGTACTTC,CASSLPGMHHEQYF
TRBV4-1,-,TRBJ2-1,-,TGCGCCAGCAGCCAAGTCCAGGGAGGCTACAATGAGCAGTTCTTC,CASSQVQGGYNEQFF
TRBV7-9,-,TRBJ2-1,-,TGTGCCAGCAGCTTAGCGCTGGATGAGCAGTTCTTC,CASSLALDEQFF
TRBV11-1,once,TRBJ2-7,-,TGTGCCAGCAGCTCCCGGCGGGATAGTAGAAGCTACGAGCAGTACTTC,CASSSRRDSRSYEQYF
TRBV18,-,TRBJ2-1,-,TGTGCCAGCTCACCGCCCGGGAGTGCCTACAATGAGCAGTTCTTC,CASSPPGSAYNEQFF
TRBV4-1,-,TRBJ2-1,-,TGCGCCAGCAGCCCGACGGGCGAGACTAAAACGTTCTTC,CASSPTGETKTFF
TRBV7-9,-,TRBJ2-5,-,TGTGCCAGCAGCTTAGCTCCGGCCACCTCGGAGACCCAGTACTTC,CASSLAPATSETQYF
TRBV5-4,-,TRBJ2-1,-,TGTGCCAGCAGCTTGGTTAGGACCCCGTTGACCTACAATGAGCAGTTCTTC,CASSLVRTPLTYNEQFF
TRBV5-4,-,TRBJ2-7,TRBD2,TGTGCCAGCAGCTGGGTAGGGACTAGCGGAACCTACGAGCAGTACTTC,CASSWVGTSGTYEQYF
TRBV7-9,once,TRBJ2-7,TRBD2,TGTGCCAGCAGCACACTAGCGGGCCCTAGAGTTGAGCAGTACTTC,CASSTLAGPRVEQYF